A single sample is the source of the 29 T cell receptor beta chains below, sequenced in a study of a mutant IDH1 vaccine in newly diagnosed glioma. Their specific antigens are unknown. Method: immunoSEQ multiplex PCR; TCRdb's copy keeps in-frame clones and lacks some. This table holds tens of thousands of clones, about four fifths found once. Time point meaning: week 35, safety follow-up. Doses of 300 ug of mutant IDH1 20-mer peptide were given with topical imiquimod. The sample in question was PBMCs, obtained from a glioma patient whose treatment included an IDH1 peptide vaccine. These receptors were obtained from a middle-aged man with glioma. Some clones in this sample may be carry-over from other donors' samples.

The chain links TRBV29-1 to TRBJ2-1, with TRBD2 matching over 10 bases. CDR3 length: 16 residues. Germline V gene lookup returns CDR1 SQVTM and CDR2 ANQGSEA. Here the CDR3 DNA reads TGCCCCCGAAACTGGGCTAGCGGGGGACGCTACAATGAGCAGTTCTTC. Its protein is CPRNWASGGRYNEQFF.

The CDR3 sequence is CASSLLSSGNTIYF. The DNA of the CDR3 is TGTGCCAGCAGCTTACTGAGCTCTGGAAACACCATATATTTT. The chain employs TRBV7-9 and TRBJ1-3, with D hard to call. Trimming removed 2 bases from V and 0 bases from J, with 5 bases in between. The CDR3 has 14 amino acids. From germline, CDR1 is SEHNR and CDR2 FQNEAQ (reference sequence). The whole variable domain, filled in from reference TRBV7-9 and TRBJ1-3, reads DTGVSQNPRHKITKRGQNVTFRCDPISEHNRLYWYRQTLGQGPEFLTYFQNEAQLEKSRLLSDRFSAERPKGSFSTLEIQRTEQGDSAMYLCASSLLSSGNTIYFGEGSWLTVV.

CDR3 DNA: TGTGCCAGCAGGGGTGGACAGGGCTCGACTAACTATGGCTACACCTTC. As protein: CASRGGQGSTNYGYTF. The chain carries TRBV7-9 and TRBJ1-2; 8 positions match TRBD1. The V and J ends lost 6 bases and 0 bases, in that order; junction bases with no gene match: 9. The CDR3 consists of 16 residues. Germline V gives CDR1 SEHNR, CDR2 FQNEAQ (reference sequence).

This chain connects TRBV6-1 to TRBJ1-2; unclear D gene. The CDR3 loop spans 13 amino acids. V shed 8 bases and J shed 3 bases, with 13 bases lying between them. Looked up from germline, CDR1 is MNHNS and CDR2 is SASEGT. The CDR3 coding sequence is TGTGCCAGCTCCGGCGGTGGGGACTATGGCTACACCTTC. Its protein is CASSGGGDYGYTF.

The J gene is TRBJ2-3, the V gene TRBV5-1; 7 bases map to TRBD1. This CDR3 has 15 residues. From germline, CDR1 is SGHRS and CDR2 YFSETQ. V was pared by 0 bases and J by 1 base, with 2 bases of the junction left unmatched. The chain's CDR3 is CASSLEGAGTDTQYF. CDR3 in DNA: TGCGCCAGCAGCTTGGAGGGGGCCGGCACAGATACGCAGTATTTT.

The chain has TRBV6-6 and TRBJ1-5, with 10 bases aligning to TRBD1. The CDR3 runs to 14 residues. Germline V gene lookup returns CDR1 MNHNY and CDR2 SVGAGI (reference sequence). V trimming: 6 bases; J trimming: 6 bases; junction bases outside the gene matches: 5. CDR3 amino acids: CASSGGTGAQPQHF. The CDR3 DNA sequence: TGTGCCAGCAGCGGTGGGACAGGGGCTCAGCCCCAGCATTTT.

The rearrangement joins TRBV7-6 to TRBJ2-2; 13 bases fit TRBD2. Losses at the gene ends were 2 bases for V and 5 bases for J; bases not matched to a gene: 2. The germline CDR1 and CDR2 sequences are SGHVS and FNYEAQ. The CDR3 extends over 16 amino acids. In nucleotides, the CDR3 is TGTGCCAGCAGCTTACGACTAGCGGGGGGTACCGGGGAGCTGTTTTTT. This gives the protein CASSLRLAGGTGELFF. Supplemented by reference TRBV7-6 and TRBJ2-2, the full variable domain reads GAGVSQSPRYKVTKRGQDVALRCDPISGHVSLYWYRQALGQGPEFLTYFNYEAQQDKSGLPNDRFSAERPEGSISTLTIQRTEQRDSAMYRCASSLRLAGGTGELFFGEGSRLTVL.

This clone was recorded a few times. This chain joins TRBV5-1 and TRBJ2-1; D is possibly TRBD1 (5 bases). Trimming removed 1 base at V and 4 bases at J, with 12 bases between. The CDR3 has 15 amino acids. The germline V gene encodes CDR1 SGHRS and CDR2 YFSETQ. DNA for the CDR3: TGCGCCAGCAGCTTGATAGGGGAAGATTACAATGAGCAGTTCTTC. Translating it yields CASSLIGEDYNEQFF.

V usage is TRBV6-1 and J usage is TRBJ1-3; D is unclear. The germline CDR1 and CDR2 sequences are MNHNS and SASEGT. The CDR3 runs to 14 residues. Trimming took 2 bases from V and 1 from J, leaving 6 bases between them. The DNA for the CDR3 is TGTGCCAGCAGTGAATGGGGATCTGGAAACACCATATATTTT. Protein sequence: CASSEWGSGNTIYF.

The V gene is TRBV5-5, the J gene TRBJ1-2; 10 bases fit TRBD1. CDR1 SGHKS and CDR2 YYEKEE come from the germline V gene (reference sequence). V lost 4 bases, J lost 5 bases, and 5 bases stayed unmatched. The CDR3 sequence is 14 residues long. This chain's CDR3 is CASSIRDRGYGYTF. The CDR3 bases are TGTGCCAGCAGCATCCGGGACAGGGGTTATGGCTACACCTTC.

This clone was seen more than once but under ten times. The rearrangement links TRBV5-1 to TRBJ1-1; D is unclear. CDR1 and CDR2 from the germline V gene are SGHRS and YFSETQ. The CDR3 has 16 amino acids. V was trimmed by 0 bases and J by 2 bases, leaving 14 bases between them. The CDR3 DNA is TGCGCCAGCAGCTTGGGAACGGATGGATTAAACACTGAAGCTTTCTTT. It encodes CASSLGTDGLNTEAFF.

The table lists this clone with a few counts. This chain connects TRBV19 to TRBJ1-5; 7 nucleotides agree with TRBD1. Germline CDR1 and CDR2: LNHDA and SQIVND (reference sequence). This CDR3 spans 16 amino acids. V lost 5 bases to trimming and J lost 5 bases; unmatched junction nucleotides: 12. As DNA, the CDR3 is TGTGCCAGTAGTCCCAGGAGGGGGCAGGAGGATCAGCCCCAGCATTTT. Translation: CASSPRRGQEDQPQHF.

The chain is built from TRBV5-1 and TRBJ2-3; TRBD2 agrees at 10 bases. This CDR3 is 15 amino acids long. Per the germline V gene, CDR1 is SGHRS and CDR2 is YFSETQ. V lost 4 bases, J lost 4 bases, and 6 bases stayed unmatched. The CDR3 nucleotides read TGCGCCAGCAGCAGCAGCGGGGGGGCCCCAGATACGCAGTATTTT. It yields the protein CASSSSGGAPDTQYF.

In DNA form, the CDR3 reads TGTGCCAGCTCCTCAATGCACAGGGGGAACGCGAGGTCACCCCTCCACTTT. Residues: CASSSMHRGNARSPLHF. The rearrangement joins TRBV5-6 to TRBJ1-6, with 8 bases lining up with TRBD1. The CDR3 runs 17 residues. The germline V gene has CDR1 SGHDT and CDR2 YYEEEE. J was trimmed by 10 bases and V by 7 bases; bases with no gene match: 19.

J is TRBJ2-7 and V is TRBV10-3, with 7 nucleotides matching TRBD1. Germline loops: CDR1 ENHRY, CDR2 SYGVKD. The CDR3 is 14 residues long. Trimming took 3 bases from V and 3 from J; bases not matched to a gene: 5. Here the CDR3 DNA reads TGTGCCATCAGTGAACGGGACAGAGGCTACGAGCAGTACTTC. Encoded protein: CAISERDRGYEQYF.

The chain carries TRBV7-9 and TRBJ2-1; 11 bases fit TRBD2. CDR3 size: 18 residues. The germline CDR1 and CDR2 sequences are SEHNR and FQNEAQ (reference sequence). Trimming cost V 6 bases and J 5 bases; bases outside gene matches: 15. The DNA of the CDR3 is TGTGCCAGCAGTCAAGGGAATATAAGGACTAGCGGGCACAATGAGCAGTTCTTC. It translates to CASSQGNIRTSGHNEQFF.

This clone was detected a few times. CDR3 region: CASSADRTAGNTIYF. DNA of the CDR3: TGTGCCAGCAGTGCGGACCGGACAGCTGGAAACACCATATATTTT. The chain carries TRBV2 and TRBJ1-3; TRBD1 is a possible D gene (6 bases). The CDR3 is made up of 15 amino acids. The germline V gene encodes CDR1 SNHLY and CDR2 FYNNEI. V lost 4 bases and J 2 bases, leaving 12 bases between the germline ends.

The chain links TRBV5-5 to TRBJ1-5, with a possible D match to TRBD1 (6 bases). Germline V CDR1 and CDR2: SGHKS, YYEKEE (reference sequence). Trimming shortened V by 4 bases and J by 7 bases, and 15 bases separated the two germline ends. The CDR3 loop spans 14 amino acids. CDR3 amino acids: CASSGGSGGQPQHF. As DNA, the CDR3 is TGTGCCAGCAGCGGAGGATCCGGGGGCCAGCCCCAGCATTTT.

The chain has TRBV29-1 and TRBJ1-3, with 8 positions matching TRBD1. V lost 3 bases, J lost 2 bases, and 0 bases stayed unmatched. Germline loops: CDR1 SQVTM, CDR2 ANQGSEA. The CDR3 sequence is 13 residues long. The CDR3 sequence is CSVETGAGNTIYF. CDR3 nucleotides: TGCAGCGTTGAGACAGGGGCTGGAAACACCATATATTTT. The full variable domain, completed using reference TRBV29-1 and TRBJ1-3, is SAVISQKPSRDICQRGTSLTIQCQVDSQVTMMFWYRQQPGQSLTLIATANQGSEATYESGFVIDKFPISRPNLTFSTLTVSNMSPEDSSIYLCSVETGAGNTIYFGEGSWLTVV.

This rearrangement joins TRBV6-1 to TRBJ1-6; TRBD1 agrees at 9 bases. The length of the CDR3 is 14 residues. Germline CDR1 MNHNS, CDR2 SASEGT. V shed 5 bases, J shed 10 bases, and the junction held 6 bases outside the gene matches. CDR3 bases: TGTGCCAGCAGTCCTTGGACAGGGGAATCACCCCTCCACTTT. Protein sequence: CASSPWTGESPLHF.

On this clone itself: Relative to the germline gene, one junction end is altered; a read error may explain this. This rearrangement joins TRBV4-1 to TRBJ2-3; 7 bases map to TRBD2. The CDR3 is made up of 15 amino acids. Germline V gives CDR1 MGHRA, CDR2 YSYEKL. The CDR3 bases are TGTGCCAGCAGCCAAGATGCGGGGAGGGCAGATACGCAGTATTTT. Translation: CASSQDAGRADTQYF.

The chain uses TRBV6-1 and TRBJ1-6; D possibly corresponds to TRBD1 (5 bases). Germline V gives CDR1 MNHNS, CDR2 SASEGT. There are 14 residues in the CDR3. The germline V and J ends were trimmed by 6 bases and 7 bases, with 13 bases remaining between them. The CDR3 reads CASRVGGWNSPLHF. Written as DNA, the CDR3 is TGTGCCAGCAGGGTGGGGGGGTGGAATTCACCCCTCCACTTT.

This clone has only a few counts. The rearrangement uses TRBV19 and TRBJ1-1, with no clear D. CDR1 and CDR2 (germline): LNHDA, SQIVND (reference sequence). The CDR3 is made up of 16 amino acids. Deletions cut 3 bases from V and 4 bases from J, with 18 bases between. The CDR3 here is CASSIDAALSGTEAFF. The CDR3 DNA reads TGTGCCAGTAGTATCGACGCGGCCCTTTCGGGCACTGAAGCTTTCTTT.

This chain links TRBV4-2 with TRBJ2-3; TRBD2 agrees at 11 bases. This CDR3 has 16 amino acids. Per germline, CDR1 LGHNA and CDR2 YNFKEQ. Trimming took 1 base from V and 4 from J; bases not matched to a gene: 4. CDR3 DNA: TGTGCCAGCAGCCAAGCCGGGACTAGCGGTTCAGATACGCAGTATTTT. Its translation is CASSQAGTSGSDTQYF.

The CDR3 DNA reads as TGTGCCAGCAGTTCGTTTGGGACTGAAGCTTTCTTT. This sequence encodes CASSSFGTEAFF. The chain uses TRBV6-6 and TRBJ1-1; no clear D. Germline CDR1 and CDR2: MNHNY and SVGAGI (reference sequence). V lost 4 bases and J lost 5, with 8 bases in between. The CDR3 is 12 residues long.

The CDR3 protein is CAWSVAVYEQYF. CDR3 bases: TGTGCCTGGAGTGTAGCAGTCTACGAGCAGTACTTC. The V gene is TRBV30, the J gene TRBJ2-7; D is ambiguous. CDR1 is GTSNPN, CDR2 SVGIG, per germline (reference sequence). Trimming removed 0 bases at V and 3 bases at J, with 6 bases between. CDR3 size: 12 residues. Combining the CDR3 with reference TRBV30 and TRBJ2-7 gives the whole variable domain SQTIHQWPATLVQPVGSPLSLECTVEGTSNPNLYWYRQAAGRGLQLLFYSVGIGQISSEVPQNLSASRPQDRQFILSSKKLLLSDSGFYLCAWSVAVYEQYFGPGTRLTVT.

The sample holds a few counts of this clone. The chain links TRBV19 to TRBJ1-5, with 9 bases aligning to TRBD1. From germline, CDR1 is LNHDA and CDR2 SQIVND (reference sequence). V trimming: 9 bases; J trimming: 7 bases; junction bases outside the gene matches: 10. The CDR3 sequence is 14 residues long. The CDR3 is CASEMDRGGQPQHF. The CDR3 DNA reads as TGTGCCAGCGAAATGGACAGGGGCGGACAGCCCCAGCATTTT. Full variable domain (outside the CDR3, taken from reference TRBV19 and TRBJ1-5): DGGITQSPKYLFRKEGQNVTLSCEQNLNHDAMYWYRQDPGQGLRLIYYSQIVNDFQKGDIAEGYSVSREKKESFPLTVTSAQKNPTAFYLCASEMDRGGQPQHFGDGTRLSIL.

The V and J genes are TRBV29-1 and TRBJ1-5; weak D call: TRBD1 (6 bases). The CDR3 is made up of 14 amino acids. Germline V gene data show CDR1 as SQVTM and CDR2 as ANQGSEA. V dropped 1 base and J dropped 7 bases, with 14 bases sitting between them. CDR3: CSVEVGGGGQPQHF. Written as DNA, the CDR3 is TGCAGCGTTGAAGTGGGTGGAGGGGGGCAGCCCCAGCATTTT.

V usage is TRBV7-6 and J usage is TRBJ2-7, with D possibly matching TRBD1 (5 bases). Trimming removed 4 bases at V and 1 base at J, with 14 bases between. CDR1 is SGHVS, CDR2 FNYEAQ, per germline. This CDR3 comprises 15 residues. As DNA, the CDR3 is TGTGCCAGCAGCTCTAGGGCGGCAGGGTCCTACGAGCAGTACTTC. Its protein is CASSSRAAGSYEQYF.